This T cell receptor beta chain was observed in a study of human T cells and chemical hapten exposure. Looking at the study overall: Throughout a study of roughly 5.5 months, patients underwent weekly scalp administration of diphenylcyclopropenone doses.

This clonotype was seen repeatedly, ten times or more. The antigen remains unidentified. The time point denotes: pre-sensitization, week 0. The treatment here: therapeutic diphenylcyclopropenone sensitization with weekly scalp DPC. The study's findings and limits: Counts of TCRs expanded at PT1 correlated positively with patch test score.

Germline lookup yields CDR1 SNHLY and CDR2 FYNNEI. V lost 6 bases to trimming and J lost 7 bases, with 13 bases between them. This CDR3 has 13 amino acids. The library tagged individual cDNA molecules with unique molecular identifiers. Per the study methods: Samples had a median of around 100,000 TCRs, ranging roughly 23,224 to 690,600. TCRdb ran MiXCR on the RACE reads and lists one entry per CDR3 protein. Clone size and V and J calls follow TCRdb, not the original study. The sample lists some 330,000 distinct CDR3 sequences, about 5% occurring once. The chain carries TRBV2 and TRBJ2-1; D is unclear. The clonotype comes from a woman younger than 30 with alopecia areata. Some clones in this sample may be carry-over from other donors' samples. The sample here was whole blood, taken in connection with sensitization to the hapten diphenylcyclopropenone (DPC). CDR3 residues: CASSPTPLNEQFF. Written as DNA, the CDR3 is TGTGCCAGCAGCCCTACGCCCTTGAATGAGCAGTTCTTC. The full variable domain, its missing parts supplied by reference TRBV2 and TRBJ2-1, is EPEVTQTPSHQVTQMGQEVILRCVPISNHLYFYWYRQILGQKVEFLVSFYNNEISEKSEIFDDQFSVERPDGSNFTLKIRSTKLEDSAMYFCASSPTPLNEQFFGPGTRLTVL.